This T cell receptor beta chain originates from a study of shared clonotypes between healthy human individuals. Germline V gives CDR1 SGDLS, CDR2 YYNGEE. Trimming stripped 0 bases from V and 0 bases from J, with 14 bases between. The CDR3 runs to 17 residues. At the deep level, the assay was run. Produced via immunoSEQ multiplex PCR; TCRdb's table is partial and in-frame only. The table records around 690,000 clones, about nine tenths of them present only once. The specimen was memory CD8+ T cells from PBMCs. Subset: CD45RO+ cells pooled with CCR7-negative TemRA cells. The receptor was derived from a man aged 18 to 29 in good health. Some clones in this sample may be carry-over from other donors' samples. V gene TRBV9 combines with J gene TRBJ2-3, with no clear D. CDR3 DNA sequence: TGTGCCAGCAGCGTAGGAGGTGGCAGCCCTAGCACAGATACGCAGTATTTT. The encoded protein is CASSVGGGSPSTDTQYF.